One sample yielded the 17 T cell receptor beta chains listed below, sequenced in a study of OX40 agonist ivuxolimab in advanced cancers. Produced via immunoSEQ multiplex PCR; TCRdb's table is partial and in-frame only. The data contain fewer than 90,000 clones, roughly 89% of them singletons. Sequencing was performed on CD4+ or CD8+ T cells sorted from blood, taken in a trial of the OX40 agonist ivuxolimab. These TCRs come from an adult with an advanced solid tumor such as melanoma, head and neck, liver or kidney cancer.

This clone has just one count. The chain employs TRBV5-5 and TRBJ2-1; 9 positions match TRBD2. This CDR3 region has 15 residues. CDR1 SGHKS and CDR2 YYEKEE come from the germline V gene (reference sequence). The V and J ends lost 2 bases and 0 bases, in that order; junction bases with no gene match: 0. CDR3 bases: TGTGCCAGCAGCTTTAGCGGGAGCTCCTACAATGAGCAGTTCTTC. Translated, it gives CASSFSGSSYNEQFF.

The V and J genes are TRBV19 and TRBJ2-7; D unresolved. CDR3 length: 13 residues. Per the germline V gene, CDR1 is LNHDA and CDR2 is SQIVND (reference sequence). The V end lost 7 bases, the J end lost 1 base, and 11 bases lay between the germline ends. As DNA, the CDR3 is TGTGCCAGTACGTACTCCGGATCCTACGAGCAGTACTTC. Encoded protein: CASTYSGSYEQYF.

There are a few counts of this clone. The V and J genes are TRBV4-1 and TRBJ2-7; 8 bases match TRBD2. The CDR3 length is 15 residues. Germline V gene data show CDR1 as MGHRA and CDR2 as YSYEKL. Unmatched junction bases numbered 4, after V lost 1 base and J lost 2 bases. The CDR3 protein is CASSQGTSPAYEQYF. CDR3 coding DNA: TGCGCCAGCAGCCAAGGGACTAGCCCTGCCTACGAGCAGTACTTC.

This chain connects TRBV7-4 to TRBJ1-5; D remains ambiguous. The CDR3 consists of 17 residues. V was shortened by 2 bases and J by 7 bases, with 21 bases between the two germline ends. Germline loops: CDR1 SGHVT, CDR2 SQSDAQ. The CDR3 DNA reads TGTGCCAGCAGCTTACGCCCCCAGGAACTTGATAGGCAGCCCCAGCATTTT. This gives the protein CASSLRPQELDRQPQHF.

V is TRBV7-9 and J is TRBJ2-7; the D gene is possibly TRBD1 (6 bases). Trimming stripped 1 base from V and 2 bases from J, with 9 bases between. The CDR3 runs 14 residues. Per the germline V gene, CDR1 is SEHNR and CDR2 is FQNEAQ (reference sequence). CDR3: CASSLGQVTYEQYF. The CDR3 DNA follows: TGTGCCAGCAGCTTAGGACAGGTGACCTACGAGCAGTACTTC.

V usage is TRBV10-3 and J usage is TRBJ1-5, with a weak D call TRBD1 (6 bases). CDR3 length: 14 residues. Per germline, CDR1 ENHRY and CDR2 SYGVKD. V lost 2 bases, J lost 3 bases, and 8 bases lay in between. The CDR3 protein is CAISEGQNNQPQHF. CDR3 DNA: TGTGCCATCAGTGAGGGACAGAACAATCAGCCCCAGCATTTT.

The chain uses TRBV10-3 and TRBJ1-2, with D unclear. Trimming stripped 4 bases from V and 3 bases from J, with 21 bases between. The germline V gene has CDR1 ENHRY and CDR2 SYGVKD. The CDR3 consists of 17 residues. The CDR3 here is CAISGPPLRTGDYGYTF. DNA of the CDR3: TGTGCCATCAGTGGCCCTCCTCTGCGGACCGGGGACTATGGCTACACCTTC.

The chain employs TRBV28 and TRBJ2-7; D remains unclear. From germline, CDR1 is MDHEN and CDR2 SYDVKM. Trimming stripped 1 base from V and 2 bases from J, with 9 bases between. The CDR3 is 14 amino acids. DNA for the CDR3: TGTGCCAGCAGTTTATATGGCAGCACCTACGAGCAGTACTTC. Protein product: CASSLYGSTYEQYF.

The chain links TRBV7-2 to TRBJ2-7; 7 bases are shared with TRBD2. The CDR3 loop spans 12 amino acids. V shed 5 bases, J shed 3 bases, and the junction held 1 base outside the gene matches. CDR1 is SGHTA and CDR2 is FQGNSA in the germline V gene. Here the CDR3 reads CASSGGGYEQYF. The DNA of the CDR3 is TGTGCCAGCAGCGGGGGGGGCTACGAGCAGTACTTC.

The CDR3 nucleotides are TGTGCCTGGAGGGAGACTAGACAGCCAAACAACTTCAAAGCTAACTATGGCTACACCTTC. It yields the protein CAWRETRQPNNFKANYGYTF. V usage is TRBV30 and J usage is TRBJ1-2; D possibly corresponds to TRBD1 (5 bases). Trimming removed 3 bases from V and 0 bases from J, with 29 bases in between. The V gene's germline CDR1 is GTSNPN and CDR2 SVGIG (reference sequence). The CDR3 has 20 residues.

The chain couples TRBV9 to TRBJ2-1; D is unclear. Trimming stripped 0 bases from V and 0 bases from J, with 10 bases between. The CDR3 runs 16 residues. From germline, CDR1 is SGDLS and CDR2 YYNGEE. The CDR3 here is CASSVATFSSYNEQFF. The CDR3 DNA follows: TGTGCCAGCAGCGTAGCTACCTTTAGCTCCTACAATGAGCAGTTCTTC. Complete variable domain (other parts from reference TRBV9 and TRBJ2-1): DSGVTQTPKHLITATGQRVTLRCSPRSGDLSVYWYQQSLDQGLQFLIQYYNGEERAKGNILERFSAQQFPDLHSELNLSSLELGDSALYFCASSVATFSSYNEQFFGPGTRLTVL.

This rearrangement joins TRBV28 to TRBJ1-2, with D tentatively TRBD1 (6 bases). Germline lookup yields CDR1 MDHEN and CDR2 SYDVKM. With 6 bases removed from V and 4 bases from J, the gap between germline ends came to 12 bases. CDR3 length equals 13 residues. CDR3 DNA sequence: TGTGCCAGCAGCCCTGGACAGACCTATGGCTACACCTTC. Protein: CASSPGQTYGYTF.

The V call is TRBV18, the J call TRBJ2-3, with D unresolved. V lost 0 bases and J 0 bases, leaving 4 bases between the germline ends. The CDR3 is 14 amino acids. Germline CDR1 reads KGHSH; CDR2 reads LQKENI. The DNA of the CDR3 is TGTGCCAGCTCACCACCCGGGAGCACAGATACGCAGTATTTT. Its protein product is CASSPPGSTDTQYF.

The chain carries TRBV2 and TRBJ2-1, with 10 bases lining up with TRBD2. From germline, CDR1 is SNHLY and CDR2 FYNNEI. The CDR3 is 14 residues long. With 7 bases clipped from V and 7 bases from J, the junction kept 7 bases outside the gene matches. CDR3 sequence: CASISGRVRNEQFF. CDR3 sequence (DNA): TGTGCCAGCATAAGCGGGAGGGTGAGGAATGAGCAGTTCTTC.

The chain recombines TRBV5-6 with TRBJ1-4, with D possibly matching TRBD1 (5 bases). The germline CDR1 and CDR2 sequences are SGHDT and YYEEEE. This CDR3 is 15 amino acids long. V was pared by 0 bases and J by 10 bases, with 16 bases between. CDR3 loop: CASSLVGTGGRKLFF. For the CDR3, the DNA is TGTGCCAGCAGCTTGGTTGGTACCGGGGGGAGAAAACTGTTTTTT.

The rearrangement uses TRBV5-1 and TRBJ2-2, with D unresolved. The CDR3 covers 16 residues. V was pared by 0 bases and J by 0 bases, with 9 bases between. The V gene's germline CDR1 is SGHRS and CDR2 YFSETQ. CDR3 in amino acids: CASSLEGGTNTGELFF. The CDR3 DNA sequence: TGCGCCAGCAGCTTGGAGGGTGGGACGAACACCGGGGAGCTGTTTTTT.

The genes are TRBV6-6 and TRBJ2-7; the D gene is possibly TRBD2 (5 bases). The CDR3 spans 13 residues. Looked up from germline, CDR1 is MNHNY and CDR2 is SVGAGI (reference sequence). V lost 6 bases and J 3 bases, leaving 12 bases between the germline ends. The CDR3 protein is CASRLPGDYEQYF. The CDR3 DNA reads TGTGCCAGCAGGCTGCCCGGGGACTACGAGCAGTACTTC.